Below, 24 T cell receptor beta chains from the same sample are listed, as sequenced in a study of blood T cell repertoires in COVID-19. Sequencing used immunoSEQ multiplex PCR; TCRdb keeps in-frame clones, though not all of them. Here the sample spans about 120,000 clones, more than 80% being singletons. Sequencing was performed on peripheral blood. Receptors originate from a woman in her fifties or sixties with COVID-19, enrolled during active disease.

The chain uses TRBV18 and TRBJ1-6; D is undetermined. The CDR3 is 17 amino acids. Germline V gene sequence: CDR1 KGHSH, CDR2 LQKENI. Between the trimmed V and J ends, which lost 3 bases and 0 bases, there was a span of 12 bases. In DNA, the CDR3 is TGTGCCAGCTCACCGGTACAGCCGAGCTCCTATAATTCACCCCTCCACTTT. Translated: CASSPVQPSSYNSPLHF.

The chain has TRBV4-1 and TRBJ2-7; no reliable D call. Germline V CDR1 and CDR2: MGHRA, YSYEKL. CDR3 size: 13 residues. V dropped 1 base and J dropped 2 bases, with 6 bases sitting between them. CDR3 region: CASSQATTYEQYF. Here the CDR3 DNA reads TGCGCCAGCAGCCAAGCTACGACCTACGAGCAGTACTTC.

This clone was counted between two and nine times. The chain joins TRBV29-1 to TRBJ1-2, with D unclear. Trimming removed 3 bases at V and 9 bases at J, with 14 bases between. The germline gives CDR1 SQVTM, CDR2 ANQGSEA. This CDR3 has 12 amino acids. This CDR3 reads CSVDGWNGRYTF. The DNA of the CDR3 is TGCAGCGTTGATGGGTGGAATGGGCGCTACACCTTC.

This chain joins TRBV5-1 and TRBJ2-1, with 11 positions matching TRBD1. The CDR3 is 14 amino acids. Germline V lookup: CDR1 SGHRS, CDR2 YFSETQ. V dropped 5 bases and J dropped 4; count of bases not matched to a gene: 2. The CDR3 loop reads CASRGTGGYNEQFF. Here the CDR3 DNA reads TGCGCCAGCAGAGGGACAGGGGGTTACAATGAGCAGTTCTTC.

This chain connects TRBV4-3 to TRBJ1-3, with D unresolved. The CDR3 contains 16 residues. Germline V lookup: CDR1 LGHNA, CDR2 YSLEER. V lost 0 bases and J 1 base, leaving 10 bases between the germline ends. CDR3 residues: CASSQDFADSGNTIYF. CDR3 nucleotides: TGCGCCAGCAGCCAAGATTTCGCAGATTCTGGAAACACCATATATTTT.

The chain is built from TRBV7-9 and TRBJ1-1, with 7 nucleotides matching TRBD1. Germline CDR1 is SEHNR and CDR2 is FQNEAQ (reference sequence). V lost 7 bases, J lost 6 bases, and 8 bases stayed unmatched. CDR3 length: 13 residues. CDR3 sequence reads: CASMLEQGSEAFF. In nucleotides, the CDR3 is TGTGCCAGCATGCTGGAACAGGGGTCTGAAGCTTTCTTT.

The rearrangement links TRBV7-8 to TRBJ1-1; D not certain. Trimming removed 6 bases at V and 4 bases at J, with 9 bases between. The length of the CDR3 is 12 residues. Germline loops: CDR1 SGHVS, CDR2 FQNEAQ. This CDR3 is CASSRLGTEAFF. In DNA, the CDR3 is TGTGCCAGCAGTAGACTCGGCACTGAAGCTTTCTTT.

The chain has TRBV19 and TRBJ1-2, with TRBD1 matching over 7 bases. Germline V gene data show CDR1 as LNHDA and CDR2 as SQIVND (reference sequence). CDR3 length: 13 residues. J gave up 8 bases and V 3 bases, and 6 bases lay outside the gene matches. DNA for the CDR3: TGTGCCAGTAGTATTGGTGACAGGGTCGGCTACACCTTC. Translated, it gives CASSIGDRVGYTF.

The chain combines TRBV29-1 with TRBJ2-5, with 7 positions matching TRBD1. Germline V gives CDR1 SQVTM, CDR2 ANQGSEA. V shed 4 bases and J 1 base; nucleotides not matched to a gene: 6. The length of the CDR3 is 14 residues. Here the CDR3 reads CSVGQGSGQETQYF. The CDR3 DNA sequence: TGCAGCGTTGGACAGGGCTCGGGCCAAGAGACCCAGTACTTC.

The chain employs TRBV6-1 and TRBJ1-6; D unresolved. V lost 3 bases and J lost 0, with 3 bases in between. The CDR3 extends over 14 amino acids. Germline loops: CDR1 MNHNS, CDR2 SASEGT. The CDR3 here is CASSESSYNSPLHF. The CDR3, as DNA: TGTGCCAGCAGTGAGAGCTCCTATAATTCACCCCTCCACTTT.

CDR3 in amino acids: CSAGNRKNVLTF. CDR3 coding DNA: TGCAGCGCTGGAAACAGGAAGAACGTCCTGACTTTC. The V and J genes are TRBV29-1 and TRBJ2-6, with a tentative D call TRBD1 (5 bases). Trimming took off 7 bases at V and 10 bases at J, with 14 bases between the two ends. The CDR3 sequence is 12 residues long. The V gene's germline CDR1 is SQVTM and CDR2 ANQGSEA. The full variable domain, with the rest looked up from reference TRBV29-1 and TRBJ2-6, is SAVISQKPSRDICQRGTSLTIQCQVDSQVTMMFWYRQQPGQSLTLIATANQGSEATYESGFVIDKFPISRPNLTFSTLTVSNMSPEDSSIYLCSAGNRKNVLTFGAGSRLTVL.

This clone was detected once. The chain uses TRBV13 and TRBJ2-2, with 9 bases that match TRBD2. Germline lookup yields CDR1 PRHDT and CDR2 FYEKMQ (reference sequence). Losses at the gene ends were 4 bases for V and 0 bases for J; bases not matched to a gene: 9. The CDR3 has 18 residues. Here the CDR3 DNA reads TGTGCCAGCAGCTCCACGACTAGCGGTCGAACGAACACCGGGGAGCTGTTTTTT. It encodes CASSSTTSGRTNTGELFF.

V is TRBV12-5 and J is TRBJ1-2; 10 positions agree with TRBD1. The CDR3 consists of 18 residues. V gave up 0 bases and J gave up 4 bases; unmatched junction bases: 11. The germline V gene encodes CDR1 LGHNT and CDR2 FRNRAP. CDR3 sequence (DNA): TGTGCTAGTGGTTTGGTACAGGGACAGGGGTCGTACCTCTATGGCTACACCTTC. Its translation: CASGLVQGQGSYLYGYTF.

The chain has TRBV7-9 and TRBJ2-5; possibly TRBD2 for D (5 bases). Germline V lookup: CDR1 SEHNR, CDR2 FQNEAQ (reference sequence). The CDR3 length is 13 residues. V lost 7 bases and J 7 bases, leaving 16 bases between the germline ends. Written as DNA, the CDR3 is TGTGCCAGCATAATGGCAGACGGAGGGACCCAGTACTTC. This codes for CASIMADGGTQYF.

CDR3 region: CASSELAASELFF. The DNA of the CDR3 is TGTGCCAGCAGTGAACTCGCTGCGTCGGAGCTGTTTTTT. This chain connects TRBV6-1 to TRBJ2-2; D unresolved. Germline V CDR1 and CDR2: MNHNS, SASEGT. Between the trimmed V and J ends, which lost 2 bases and 10 bases, there was a span of 11 bases. The length of the CDR3 is 13 residues.

This clone was observed a handful of times. The V call is TRBV12-2, the J call TRBJ1-1; the DNA was not used to check the table's D call, TRBD1. TRBV12-2 is a pseudogene segment. The CDR3 has 18 residues. The CDR3 coding sequence is TGTGCAAGTCGCTTAAGCCTCGGCAGGGGATCAAGGTTGTCTGAAGCTTTCTTT. Translating gives CASRLSLGRGSRLSEAFF.

V is TRBV7-9 and J is TRBJ1-3; 7 bases line up with TRBD1. V gave up 5 bases and J gave up 0 bases; unmatched junction bases: 7. CDR3 length equals 16 residues. Germline assignment: CDR1 SEHNR and CDR2 FQNEAQ (reference sequence). CDR3 in amino acids: CASSNRGSLSGNTIYF. The CDR3 DNA sequence: TGTGCCAGCAGCAACAGGGGTTCTCTCTCTGGAAACACCATATATTTT.

In its sample, this clone was seen a few times. V gene TRBV5-5 combines with J gene TRBJ2-2, with D uncertain. The CDR3 spans 14 residues. The V gene lost 1 base and the J gene lost 2 bases, with 6 bases spanning the gap. The germline CDR1 and CDR2 sequences are SGHKS and YYEKEE (reference sequence). This CDR3 reads CASSLTVNTGELFF. Written as DNA, the CDR3 is TGTGCCAGCAGCTTGACAGTTAACACCGGGGAGCTGTTTTTT.

The chain carries TRBV14 and TRBJ1-2; the D gene is possibly TRBD1 (5 bases). The CDR3 has 16 amino acids. Per the germline V gene, CDR1 is SGHDN and CDR2 is FVKESK. The V end was cut by 0 bases, the J end by 4 bases, with 15 bases between. For the CDR3, the DNA is TGTGCCAGCAGCCAAGACCGGACCAGGGAGGTCTATGGCTACACCTTC. It specifies CASSQDRTREVYGYTF.

V usage is TRBV6-5 and J usage is TRBJ1-1; D remains unclear. This CDR3 is built from 15 residues. V lost 0 bases and J 2 bases, leaving 10 bases between the germline ends. CDR1 is MNHEY, CDR2 SVGAGI, per germline. This chain's CDR3 is CASSYSTTANTEAFF. In nucleotides, the CDR3 is TGTGCCAGCAGTTACTCGACTACAGCAAACACTGAAGCTTTCTTT.

This clone was recorded only once. The chain joins TRBV19 to TRBJ2-3, with D tentatively TRBD2 (6 bases). The CDR3 is 16 amino acids. V lost 1 base and J 10 bases, leaving 21 bases between the germline ends. Germline CDR1 is LNHDA and CDR2 is SQIVND (reference sequence). CDR3 in amino acids: CASSIGPAGEPRSQYF. CDR3 DNA sequence: TGTGCCAGTAGTATAGGCCCAGCGGGCGAGCCGAGGTCGCAGTATTTT.

V and J are TRBV10-2 and TRBJ1-2; 10 nucleotides align to TRBD1. The CDR3 contains 13 residues. J was trimmed by 8 bases and V by 2 bases; bases with no gene match: 2. In germline, CDR1 is WSHSY, CDR2 SAAADI. The CDR3, as DNA: TGCGCCAGCAGTGAGGGGACAGGGGTCGGCTACACCTTC. As protein: CASSEGTGVGYTF.

The V and J genes are TRBV29-1 and TRBJ1-2, with TRBD1 as a possible D gene (5 bases). The germline V gene encodes CDR1 SQVTM and CDR2 ANQGSEA. Between the trimmed V and J ends, which lost 5 bases and 6 bases, there was a span of 10 bases. The CDR3 length is 11 residues. CDR3 DNA sequence: TGCAGCGTTCAATCGGGGGATGGCTACACCTTC. Protein sequence: CSVQSGDGYTF.

This rearrangement joins TRBV7-2 to TRBJ2-3, with D tentatively TRBD1 (6 bases). Germline-derived CDR1 and CDR2 are SGHTA and FQGNSA. The V end was cut by 5 bases, the J end by 0 bases, with 9 bases between. The CDR3 is 14 residues long. The CDR3 nucleotides are TGTGCCAGCAGCCCACAGGGTAGCACAGATACGCAGTATTTT. It specifies CASSPQGSTDTQYF.